This T cell receptor (beta chain) is from a study of PD-1 blockade in classical Hodgkin lymphoma. Per germline, CDR1 SGHRS and CDR2 YFSETQ. The CDR3 has 13 residues. V was trimmed by 0 bases and J by 0 bases, leaving 3 bases between them. TCRdb keeps only in-frame clones here, not all; method: immunoSEQ multiplex PCR. Found here are under 20,000 clones, 86% of them singletons; the top ten hold about an eighth. Concerning this clone itself: Its antigen is currently unknown.

Study-wide results and caveats: Newly diagnosed patients were said to have less baseline TCR diversity than healthy donors did.

With no exception, relapse followed autologous stem cell transplantation in all patients, and brentuximab vedotin exposure varied. The genes are TRBV5-1 and TRBJ1-1; D remains ambiguous. The source is a human donor with classical Hodgkin lymphoma. Sequencing was performed on peripheral blood mononuclear cells (PBMCs), taken before the second cycle of nivolumab. The CDR3 here is CASSLVLNTEAFF. CDR3 nucleotides: TGCGCCAGCAGCTTGGTTCTGAACACTGAAGCTTTCTTT.